The following is a T cell receptor (beta chain) sequence with its context. CDR1 and CDR2 (germline): SGHDT, YYEEEE. CDR3 length: 17 residues. Trimming took 0 bases from V and 2 from J; bases not matched to a gene: 3. This entry is derived from a study of blood T cell repertoires in COVID-19. Overall study: COVID-19 samples from acute and convalescent phases originated in the United States, Italy and Spain. Sample material is recorded as cDNA or gDNA derived from T cells, B-cell-depleted T cells, or PBMCs.

As processed by the authors: Researchers report that nucleated cell counts were estimated from reference gene primer amplification. Profiling relied on immunoSEQ multiplex PCR, and the TCRdb table lists in-frame clones only, not all of them. V and J calls and clone size are copied from that table; D and trimming were computed from the DNA. The sample includes tens of thousands of clones, 90% of them seen just once. The genes are TRBV5-6 and TRBJ2-1; TRBD2 matches at 12 bases. Sequenced material: peripheral blood. The sequence derives from a man aged 55-75 years with acute or convalescent COVID-19. CDR3 DNA sequence: TGTGCCAGCAGCTTGGAAACTAGCGGGGGGACCTACAATGAGCAGTTCTTC. Its translation: CASSLETSGGTYNEQFF.